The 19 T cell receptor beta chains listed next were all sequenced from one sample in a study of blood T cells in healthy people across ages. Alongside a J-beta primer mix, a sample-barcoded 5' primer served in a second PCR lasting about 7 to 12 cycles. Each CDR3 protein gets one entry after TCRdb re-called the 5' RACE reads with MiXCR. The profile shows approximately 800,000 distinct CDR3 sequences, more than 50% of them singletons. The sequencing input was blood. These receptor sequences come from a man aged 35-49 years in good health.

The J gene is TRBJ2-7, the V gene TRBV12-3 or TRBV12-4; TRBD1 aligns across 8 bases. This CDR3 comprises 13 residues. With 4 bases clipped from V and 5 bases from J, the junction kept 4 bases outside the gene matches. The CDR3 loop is CASSWTGLDEQYF. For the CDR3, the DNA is TGTGCCAGCAGTTGGACAGGGTTAGACGAGCAGTACTTC.

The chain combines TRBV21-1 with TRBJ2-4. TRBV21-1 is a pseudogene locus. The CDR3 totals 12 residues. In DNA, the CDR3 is TGTGCCAGCATCGATCTCGGGAACATTCAGTACTTC. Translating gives CASIDLGNIQYF.

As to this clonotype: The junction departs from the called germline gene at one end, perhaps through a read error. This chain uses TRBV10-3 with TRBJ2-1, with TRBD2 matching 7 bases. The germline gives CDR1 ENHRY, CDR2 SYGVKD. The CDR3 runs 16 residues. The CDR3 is CAIREWGGSSYNEQFF. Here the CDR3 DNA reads TGTGCCATCCGTGAGTGGGGCGGGAGCTCCTACAATGAGCAGTTCTTC.

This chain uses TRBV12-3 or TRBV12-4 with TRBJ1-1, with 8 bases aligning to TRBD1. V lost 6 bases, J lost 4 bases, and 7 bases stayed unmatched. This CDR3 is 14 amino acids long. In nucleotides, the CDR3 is TGTGCCAGCAGAAAACAGGGGGATGGCACTGAAGCTTTCTTT. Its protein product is CASRKQGDGTEAFF.

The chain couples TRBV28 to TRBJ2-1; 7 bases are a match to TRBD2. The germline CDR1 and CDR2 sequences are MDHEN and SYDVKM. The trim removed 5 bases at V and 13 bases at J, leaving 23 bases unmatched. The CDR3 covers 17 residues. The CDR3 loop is CASSPRTRLTLIETQFF. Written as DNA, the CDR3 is TGTGCCAGCAGTCCCCGGACTAGACTGACACTCATAGAGACCCAGTTCTTC.

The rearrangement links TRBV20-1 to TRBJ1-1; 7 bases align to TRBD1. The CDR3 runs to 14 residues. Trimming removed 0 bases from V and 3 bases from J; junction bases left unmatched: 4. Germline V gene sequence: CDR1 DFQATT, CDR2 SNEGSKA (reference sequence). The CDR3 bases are TGCAGTGCTAGAGATAGGGGGCCTGACACTGAAGCTTTCTTT. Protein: CSARDRGPDTEAFF.

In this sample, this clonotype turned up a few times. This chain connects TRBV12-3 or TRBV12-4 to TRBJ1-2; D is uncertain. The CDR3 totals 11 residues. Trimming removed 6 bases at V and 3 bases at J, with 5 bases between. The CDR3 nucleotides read TGTGCCAGCAGGCGACACTATGGCTACACCTTC. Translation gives CASRRHYGYTF.

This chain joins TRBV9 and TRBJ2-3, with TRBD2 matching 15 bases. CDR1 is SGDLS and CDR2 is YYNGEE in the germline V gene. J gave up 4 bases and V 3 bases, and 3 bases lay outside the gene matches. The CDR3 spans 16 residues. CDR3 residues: CASSAGLAGGPDTQYF. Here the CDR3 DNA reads TGTGCCAGCAGCGCGGGACTAGCGGGGGGTCCAGATACGCAGTATTTT.

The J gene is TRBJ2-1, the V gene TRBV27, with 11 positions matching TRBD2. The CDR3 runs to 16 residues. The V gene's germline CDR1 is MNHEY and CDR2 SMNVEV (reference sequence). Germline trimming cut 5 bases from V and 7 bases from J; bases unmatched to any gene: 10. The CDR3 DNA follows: TGTGCCAGCAGTCTGACCAGGGTAGCGGGAGGGAATGAGCAGTTCTTC. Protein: CASSLTRVAGGNEQFF.

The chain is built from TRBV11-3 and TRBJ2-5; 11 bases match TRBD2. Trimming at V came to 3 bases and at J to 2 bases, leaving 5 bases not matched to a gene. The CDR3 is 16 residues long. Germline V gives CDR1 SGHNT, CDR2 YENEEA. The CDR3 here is CASSLTGTSGQETQYF. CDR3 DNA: TGTGCCAGCAGCTTGACCGGGACTAGCGGACAAGAGACCCAGTACTTC.

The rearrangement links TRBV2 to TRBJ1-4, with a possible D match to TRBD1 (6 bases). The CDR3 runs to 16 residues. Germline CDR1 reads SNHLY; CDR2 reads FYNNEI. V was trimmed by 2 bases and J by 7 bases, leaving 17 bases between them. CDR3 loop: CASSETAGVFGEKLFF. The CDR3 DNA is TGTGCCAGCAGTGAAACCGCAGGGGTTTTCGGTGAAAAACTGTTTTTT.

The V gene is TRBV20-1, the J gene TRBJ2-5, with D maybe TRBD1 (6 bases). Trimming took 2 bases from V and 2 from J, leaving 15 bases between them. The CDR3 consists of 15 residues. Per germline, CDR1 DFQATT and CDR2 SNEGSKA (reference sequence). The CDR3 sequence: CSARRFATGQETQYF. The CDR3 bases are TGCAGTGCTAGAAGGTTCGCGACAGGACAAGAGACCCAGTACTTC.

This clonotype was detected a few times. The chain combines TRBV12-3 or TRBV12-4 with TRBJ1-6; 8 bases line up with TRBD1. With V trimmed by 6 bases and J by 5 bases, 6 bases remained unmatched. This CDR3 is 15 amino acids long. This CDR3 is CASSPRQGNNSPLHF. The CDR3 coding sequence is TGTGCCAGCAGCCCTAGACAGGGGAATAATTCACCCCTCCACTTT.

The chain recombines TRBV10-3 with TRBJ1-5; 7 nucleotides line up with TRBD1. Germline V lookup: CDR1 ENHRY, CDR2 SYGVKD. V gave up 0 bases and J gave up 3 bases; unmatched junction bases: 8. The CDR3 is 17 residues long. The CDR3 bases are TGTGCCATCAGTGAGTCTGCAGGGGGGAACCTCAATCAGCCCCAGCATTTT. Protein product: CAISESAGGNLNQPQHF.

The CDR3 bases are TGTGCCAGCAGTTACCGCCACAGGGGGAACACCGGGGAGCTGTTTTTT. It yields the protein CASSYRHRGNTGELFF. The rearrangement uses TRBV6-5 and TRBJ2-2, with TRBD1 matching over 7 bases. Germline trimming cut 2 bases from V and 1 base from J; bases unmatched to any gene: 4. Germline-derived CDR1 and CDR2 are MNHEY and SVGAGI. The CDR3 consists of 16 residues.

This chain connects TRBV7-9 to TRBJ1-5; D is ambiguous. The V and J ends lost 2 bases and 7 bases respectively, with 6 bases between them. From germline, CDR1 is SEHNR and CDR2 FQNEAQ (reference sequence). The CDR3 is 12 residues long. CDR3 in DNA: TGTGCCAGCAGCTTATATCTACAGCCCCAGCATTTT. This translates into CASSLYLQPQHF.

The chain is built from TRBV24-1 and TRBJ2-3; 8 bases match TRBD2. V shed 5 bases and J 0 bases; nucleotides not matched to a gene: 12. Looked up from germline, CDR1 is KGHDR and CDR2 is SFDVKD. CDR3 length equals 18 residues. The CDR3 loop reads CATSGPTREGPSTDTQYF. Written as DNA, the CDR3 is TGTGCCACCAGTGGCCCCACCCGGGAGGGGCCGAGCACAGATACGCAGTATTTT.

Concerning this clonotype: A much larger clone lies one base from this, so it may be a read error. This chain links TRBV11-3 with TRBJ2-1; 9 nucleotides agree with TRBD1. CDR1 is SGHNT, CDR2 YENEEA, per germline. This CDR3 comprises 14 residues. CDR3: CASSSWTGDNGQFF. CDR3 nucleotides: TGTGCCAGCAGCTCATGGACAGGGGACAATGGGCAGTTCTTC.

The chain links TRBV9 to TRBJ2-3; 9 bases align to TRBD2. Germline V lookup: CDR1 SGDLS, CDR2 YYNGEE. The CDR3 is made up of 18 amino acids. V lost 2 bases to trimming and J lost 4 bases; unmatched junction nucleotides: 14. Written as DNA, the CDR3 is TGTGCCAGCAGCGTCTTTAGCGGGAGTGCTAATATCGCAGATACGCAGTATTTT. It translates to CASSVFSGSANIADTQYF.